Listed here is a single TCR beta chain. Sequence at one end of the junction differs from germline and may be a read error. Profiling relied on immunoSEQ multiplex PCR, and the TCRdb table lists in-frame clones only, not all of them. The table lists approximately 120,000 clones, approximately 74% of them singletons. The data derive from a study of blood T cell repertoires in COVID-19. As for the study in general: T cells, B-cell-depleted T cells, or PBMCs provided the cDNA or gDNA that served as material.

Specimen: peripheral blood. This TCR was recovered from an elderly man with COVID-19, enrolled during active disease.

CDR3 loop: CASSLATRGAGEQFF. CDR3 DNA sequence: TGTGCTAGCAGCTTAGCGACCCGGGGGGCGGGTGAGCAGTTCTTC. The chain has TRBV7-7 and TRBJ2-1; maybe TRBD2 (7 bases). Germline V gene data show CDR1 as SSHAT and CDR2 as FNYEAQ (reference sequence). CDR3 length equals 15 residues.